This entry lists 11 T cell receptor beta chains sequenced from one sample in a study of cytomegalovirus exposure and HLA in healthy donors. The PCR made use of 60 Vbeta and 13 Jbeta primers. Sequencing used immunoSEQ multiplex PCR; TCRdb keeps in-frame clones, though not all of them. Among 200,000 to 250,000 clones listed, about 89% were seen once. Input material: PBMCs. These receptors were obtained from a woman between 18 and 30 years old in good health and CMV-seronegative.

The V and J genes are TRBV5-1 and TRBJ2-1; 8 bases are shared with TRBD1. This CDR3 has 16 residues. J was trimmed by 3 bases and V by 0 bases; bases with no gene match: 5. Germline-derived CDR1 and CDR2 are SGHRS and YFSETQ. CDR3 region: CASSLAYRGIYNEQFF. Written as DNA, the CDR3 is TGCGCCAGCAGCTTGGCTTACAGGGGGATCTACAATGAGCAGTTCTTC.

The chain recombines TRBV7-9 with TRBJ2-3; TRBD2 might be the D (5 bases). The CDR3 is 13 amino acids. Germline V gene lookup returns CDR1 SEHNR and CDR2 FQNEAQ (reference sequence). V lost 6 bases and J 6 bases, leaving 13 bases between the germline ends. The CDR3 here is CASRMEDSDTQYF. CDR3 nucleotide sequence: TGTGCCAGCAGAATGGAGGATTCGGATACGCAGTATTTT.

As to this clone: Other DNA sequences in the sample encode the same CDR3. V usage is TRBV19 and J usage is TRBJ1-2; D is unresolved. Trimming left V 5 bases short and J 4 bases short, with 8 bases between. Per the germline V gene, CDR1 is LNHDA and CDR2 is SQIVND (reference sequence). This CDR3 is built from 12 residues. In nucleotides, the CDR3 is TGTGCCAGTAGTTTACGGAGCTATGGCTACACCTTC. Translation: CASSLRSYGYTF. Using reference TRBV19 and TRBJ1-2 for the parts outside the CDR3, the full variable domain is DGGITQSPKYLFRKEGQNVTLSCEQNLNHDAMYWYRQDPGQGLRLIYYSQIVNDFQKGDIAEGYSVSREKKESFPLTVTSAQKNPTAFYLCASSLRSYGYTFGSGTRLTVV.

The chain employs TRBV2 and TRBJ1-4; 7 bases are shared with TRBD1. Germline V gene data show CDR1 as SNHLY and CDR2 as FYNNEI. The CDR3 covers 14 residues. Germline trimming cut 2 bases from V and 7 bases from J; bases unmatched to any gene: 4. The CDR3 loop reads CASSERTGVEKLFF. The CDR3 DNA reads TGTGCCAGCAGTGAAAGGACAGGAGTTGAAAAACTGTTTTTT.

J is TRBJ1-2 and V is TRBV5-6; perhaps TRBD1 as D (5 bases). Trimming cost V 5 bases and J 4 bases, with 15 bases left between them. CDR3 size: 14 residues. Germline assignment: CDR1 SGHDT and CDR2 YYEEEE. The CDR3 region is CASSLRVLVYGYTF. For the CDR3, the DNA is TGTGCCAGCAGTCTCAGGGTGTTGGTCTATGGCTACACCTTC.

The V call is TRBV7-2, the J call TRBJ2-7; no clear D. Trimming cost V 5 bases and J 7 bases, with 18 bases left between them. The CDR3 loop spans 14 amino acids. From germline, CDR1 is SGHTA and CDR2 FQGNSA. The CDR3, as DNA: TGTGCCAGCAGCCTAACCGCGTCCTTGCGGGAGCAGTACTTC. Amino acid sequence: CASSLTASLREQYF.

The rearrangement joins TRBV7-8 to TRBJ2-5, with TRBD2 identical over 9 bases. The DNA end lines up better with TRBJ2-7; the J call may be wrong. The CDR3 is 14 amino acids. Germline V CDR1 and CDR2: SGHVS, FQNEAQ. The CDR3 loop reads CASSDSGRSYEQYF. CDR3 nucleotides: TGTGCCAGCAGCGACAGCGGGAGGAGCTACGAGCAGTACTTC.

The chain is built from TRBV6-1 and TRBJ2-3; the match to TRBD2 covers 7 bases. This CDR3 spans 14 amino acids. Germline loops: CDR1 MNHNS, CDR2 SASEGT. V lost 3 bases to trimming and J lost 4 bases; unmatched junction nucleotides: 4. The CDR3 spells CASSDGLESDTQYF. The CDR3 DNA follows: TGTGCCAGCAGTGATGGACTAGAGTCAGATACGCAGTATTTT.

The CDR3 nucleotides are TGTGCCAGCAGCTTAGTGGGGACAGGGTCTGAAAAACTGTTTTTT. Its protein is CASSLVGTGSEKLFF. V is TRBV7-6 and J is TRBJ1-4, with 9 bases that match TRBD1. The germline gives CDR1 SGHVS, CDR2 FNYEAQ. After removal of 1 base from V and 7 bases from J, the junction contained 4 bases not matched to a gene. CDR3 length: 15 residues. Using reference TRBV7-6 and TRBJ1-4 for the parts outside the CDR3, the full variable domain is GAGVSQSPRYKVTKRGQDVALRCDPISGHVSLYWYRQALGQGPEFLTYFNYEAQQDKSGLPNDRFSAERPEGSISTLTIQRTEQRDSAMYRCASSLVGTGSEKLFFGSGTQLSVL.

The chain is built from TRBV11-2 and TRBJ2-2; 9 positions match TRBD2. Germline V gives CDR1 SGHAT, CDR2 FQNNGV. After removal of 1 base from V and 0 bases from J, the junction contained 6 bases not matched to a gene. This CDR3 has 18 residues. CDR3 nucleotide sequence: TGTGCCAGCAGCTTAGGGGCTAGCGGGGACCCGAACACCGGGGAGCTGTTTTTT. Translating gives CASSLGASGDPNTGELFF.

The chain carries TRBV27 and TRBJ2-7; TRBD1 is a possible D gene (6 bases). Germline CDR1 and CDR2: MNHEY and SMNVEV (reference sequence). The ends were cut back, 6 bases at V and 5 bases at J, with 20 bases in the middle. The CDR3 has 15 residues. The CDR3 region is CASSRTRTDSDEQYF. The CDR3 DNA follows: TGTGCCAGCAGCCGAACCAGGACAGATTCGGACGAGCAGTACTTC.